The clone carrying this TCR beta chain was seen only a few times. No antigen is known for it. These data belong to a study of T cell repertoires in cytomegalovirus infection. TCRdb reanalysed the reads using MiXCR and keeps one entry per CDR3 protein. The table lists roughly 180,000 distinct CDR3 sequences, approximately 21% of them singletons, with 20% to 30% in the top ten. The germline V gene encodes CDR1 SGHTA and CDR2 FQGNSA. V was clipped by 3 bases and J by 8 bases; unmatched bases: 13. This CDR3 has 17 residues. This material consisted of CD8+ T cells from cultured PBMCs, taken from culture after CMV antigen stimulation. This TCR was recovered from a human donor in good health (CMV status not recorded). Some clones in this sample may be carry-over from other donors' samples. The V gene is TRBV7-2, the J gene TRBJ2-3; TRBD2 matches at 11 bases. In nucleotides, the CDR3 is TGTGCCAGCAGCTTCTTAGCGGGGGGGGAATTTTGGGGTACGCAGTATTTT. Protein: CASSFLAGGEFWGTQYF.